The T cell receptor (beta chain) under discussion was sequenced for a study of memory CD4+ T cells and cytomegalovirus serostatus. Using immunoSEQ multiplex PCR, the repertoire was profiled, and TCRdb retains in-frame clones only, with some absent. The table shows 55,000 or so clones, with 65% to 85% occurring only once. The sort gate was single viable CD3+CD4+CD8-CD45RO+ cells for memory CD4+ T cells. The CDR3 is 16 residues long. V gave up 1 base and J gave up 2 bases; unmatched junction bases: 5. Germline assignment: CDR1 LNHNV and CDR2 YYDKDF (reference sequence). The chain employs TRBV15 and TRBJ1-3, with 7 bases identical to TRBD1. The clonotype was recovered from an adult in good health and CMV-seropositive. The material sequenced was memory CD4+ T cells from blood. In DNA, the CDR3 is TGTGCCACCAGCAGAGGAAGCCAGGGGGCTGGAAACACCATATATTTT. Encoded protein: CATSRGSQGAGNTIYF.